This TCR beta chain is from a study of blood T cell repertoires in COVID-19. Study details: Sites across the United States, Italy and Spain contributed samples from acute and convalescent COVID-19.

In the original processing: By means of reference gene primer amplification, nucleated cell counts were estimated. TCRdb's table, derived via immunoSEQ multiplex PCR, lists solely in-frame clones and lacks some. V, J and clone size are those of that table, while D and trimming were read from the DNA. This table has fewer than 350,000 clones, 90% appearing once. Cohort assignment relied on participant-reported clinical history. Germline CDR1 SGHAT, CDR2 FQNNGV. V was pared by 4 bases and J by 4 bases, with 4 bases of the junction left unmatched. This CDR3 comprises 15 residues. This rearrangement joins TRBV11-2 to TRBJ2-5; TRBD2 matches at 12 bases. This clonotype originated in a woman aged 25-40 years with acute COVID-19. The sample consisted of PBMCs or T cells enriched from blood (not recorded which). The CDR3 reads CASSSRLAGVETQYF. In DNA, the CDR3 is TGTGCCAGCAGCTCGCGACTAGCGGGAGTAGAGACCCAGTACTTC.